This T cell receptor beta chain was identified in a study of shared clonotypes between healthy human individuals. Study background: CD4 naive and CD4 memory each took three plates per donor, while CD8 naive took two and CD8 memory one.

Adults of Caucasian background living in Nashville, Tennessee made up all donors. V lost 7 bases, J lost 4 bases, and 11 bases lay in between. Looked up from germline, CDR1 is SNHLY and CDR2 is FYNNEI. The CDR3 loop spans 13 amino acids. Original analysis: Filtering differed because ImmunoSEQ produced junction-only sequences that carried no quality scores. The data were produced by immunoSEQ multiplex PCR, yet TCRdb's version contains in-frame clones alone and is incomplete. Clone size and V and J calls were adopted from that table, with D and trimming inferred from the DNA. The profile shows roughly 1 million clones, 60% to 80% of them singletons.

The sequence was collected from a man younger than 30 in good health. The V and J genes are TRBV2 and TRBJ1-5, with a weak D call TRBD1 (5 bases). Sequences were obtained from memory CD4+ T cells sorted from blood. Sample subset: CD45RA-negative fraction. The CDR3 loop reads CASTRGENQPQHF. CDR3 nucleotides: TGTGCCAGCACACGGGGCGAGAATCAGCCCCAGCATTTT.